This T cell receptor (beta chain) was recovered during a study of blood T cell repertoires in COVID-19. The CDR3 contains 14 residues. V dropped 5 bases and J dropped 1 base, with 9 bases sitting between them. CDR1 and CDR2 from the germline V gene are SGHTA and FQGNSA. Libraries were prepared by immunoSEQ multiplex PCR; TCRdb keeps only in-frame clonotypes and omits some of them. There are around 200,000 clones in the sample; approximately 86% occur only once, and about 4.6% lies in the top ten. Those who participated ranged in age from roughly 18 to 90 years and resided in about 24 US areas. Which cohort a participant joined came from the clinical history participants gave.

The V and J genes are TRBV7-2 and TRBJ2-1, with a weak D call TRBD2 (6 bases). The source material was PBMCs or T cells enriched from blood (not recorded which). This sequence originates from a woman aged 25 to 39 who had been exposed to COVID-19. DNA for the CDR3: TGTGCCAGCAGCCGGGACTCTTCCTACAATGAGCAGTTCTTC. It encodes CASSRDSSYNEQFF.